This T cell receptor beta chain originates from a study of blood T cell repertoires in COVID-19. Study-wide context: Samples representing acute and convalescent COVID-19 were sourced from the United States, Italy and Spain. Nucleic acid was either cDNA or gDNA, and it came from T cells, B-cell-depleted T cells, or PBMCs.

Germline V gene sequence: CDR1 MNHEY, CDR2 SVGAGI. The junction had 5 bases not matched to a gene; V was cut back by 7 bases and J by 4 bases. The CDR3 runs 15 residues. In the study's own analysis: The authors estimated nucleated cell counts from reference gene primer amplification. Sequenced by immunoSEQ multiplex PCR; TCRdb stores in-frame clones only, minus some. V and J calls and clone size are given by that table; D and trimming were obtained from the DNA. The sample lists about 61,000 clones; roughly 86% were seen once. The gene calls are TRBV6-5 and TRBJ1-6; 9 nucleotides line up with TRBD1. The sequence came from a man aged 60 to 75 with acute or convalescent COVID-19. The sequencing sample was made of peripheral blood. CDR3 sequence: CASTLGQGYNSPLHF. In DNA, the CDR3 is TGTGCCAGCACCCTAGGACAGGGGTATAATTCACCCCTCCACTTT.